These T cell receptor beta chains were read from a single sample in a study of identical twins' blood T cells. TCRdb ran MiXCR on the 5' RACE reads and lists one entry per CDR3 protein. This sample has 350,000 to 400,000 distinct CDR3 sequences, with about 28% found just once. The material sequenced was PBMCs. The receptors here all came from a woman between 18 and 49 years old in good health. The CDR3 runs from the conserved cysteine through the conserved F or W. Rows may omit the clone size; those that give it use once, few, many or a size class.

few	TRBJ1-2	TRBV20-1	CSARIQGNYGYTF
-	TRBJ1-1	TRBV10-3	CAISGREGLIAEAFF
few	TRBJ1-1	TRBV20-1	CSARGGHNTEAFF
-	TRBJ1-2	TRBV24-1	CATLVGNYGYTF
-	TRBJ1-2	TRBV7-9	CASSLRGRTIGYTF
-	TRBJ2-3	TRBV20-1	CSAGRSPSTDTQYF
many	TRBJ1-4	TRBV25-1	CASSESGGSEKLFF
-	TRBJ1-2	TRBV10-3	CAITQMGHGYTF
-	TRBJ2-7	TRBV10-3	CAITLAGQGEQYF
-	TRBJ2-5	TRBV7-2	CASSLVASGGGETQYF
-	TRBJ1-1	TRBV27	CATLSWEGTEAFF
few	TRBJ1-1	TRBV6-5	CVSSYWMGTGGHNTEAFF
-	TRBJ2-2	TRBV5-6	CASSPRGASGSPGELFF
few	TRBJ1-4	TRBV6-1	CASSLGQMSEKLFF
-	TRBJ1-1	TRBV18	CASSPPFGQAGEAFF
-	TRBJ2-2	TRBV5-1	CASSLEIGAANTGELFF
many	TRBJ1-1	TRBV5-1	CASSFSVNTEAFF
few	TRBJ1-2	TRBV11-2	CASSSPFGRGLGLDGYTF
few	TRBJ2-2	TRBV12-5	CASGLVVTWAGGPGELFF
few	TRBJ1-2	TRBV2	CASSDGGLNGYTF
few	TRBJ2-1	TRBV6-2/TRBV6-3	CASSYSGLAGPLSYNEQFF
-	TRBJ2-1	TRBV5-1	CASSLEQEDEQFF
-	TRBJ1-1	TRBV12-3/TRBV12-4	CAGRGREGTEAFF
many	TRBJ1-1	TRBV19	CASNPGGRTEAFF
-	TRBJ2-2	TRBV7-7	CAGSPYRTSGGELFF
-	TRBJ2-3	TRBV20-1	CSATILDGTDTQYF
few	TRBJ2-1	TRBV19	CASSQGTSEQFF
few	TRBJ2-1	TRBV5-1	CASSTPSGSYNEQFF
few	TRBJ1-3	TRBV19	CASSMIWTFSGNTIYF
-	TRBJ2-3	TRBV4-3	CASSQEVLVAGYPTDTQYF
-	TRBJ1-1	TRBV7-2	CASSLLGRGEYTEAFF
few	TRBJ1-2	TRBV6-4	CASIRGECGYTF
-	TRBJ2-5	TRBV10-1	CASSVDGSQETQYF
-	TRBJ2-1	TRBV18	CASRTGEEYNEQFF
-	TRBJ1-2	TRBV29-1	CSVIRNYGYTF
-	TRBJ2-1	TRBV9	CASSISGSLYNEQFF
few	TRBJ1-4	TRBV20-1	CSAEDRLGEKLFF
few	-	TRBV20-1	CSRLAGRTDTQHF
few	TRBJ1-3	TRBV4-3	CASSQDAGSGNTIYF
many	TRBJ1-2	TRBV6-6	CASSQGDYGYTF
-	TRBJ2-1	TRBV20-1	CSATPDVHNEQFF
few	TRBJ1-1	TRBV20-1	CSARGPGGEREAFF
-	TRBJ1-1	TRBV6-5	CASSLTGRAFF
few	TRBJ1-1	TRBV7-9	CASQEGGTEAFF
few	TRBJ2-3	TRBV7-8	CASSLQGLAVSSTDTQYF
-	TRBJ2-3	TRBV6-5	CASGPGLAGDTQYF
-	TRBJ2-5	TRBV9	CSSSNDQKETQYF
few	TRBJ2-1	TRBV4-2	CASRPLPGLAGTGSEQFF
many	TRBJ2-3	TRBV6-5	CASSALATSTDTQYF
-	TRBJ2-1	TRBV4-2	CASSQGRTEQFF
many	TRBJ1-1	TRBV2	CASSLLGPPETEAFF
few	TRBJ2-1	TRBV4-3	CASSQAGGRYNEQFF
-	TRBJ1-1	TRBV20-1	CSARPRGQRNTEAFF
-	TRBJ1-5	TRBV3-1	CASSPRLGKDQPQHF
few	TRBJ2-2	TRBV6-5	CASKRTVNTGELFF
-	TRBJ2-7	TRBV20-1	CSAPWGLAGSYEQYF
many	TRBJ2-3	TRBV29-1	CSVTGLAGPTDTQYF
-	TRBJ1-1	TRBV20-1	CSARDRSNRAFF